Following are 3 T cell receptor beta chains from one sample sequenced in a study of T-cell reconstitution after alpha-beta-depleted transplantation in children. Unique molecular identifiers were incorporated into the prepared TCRbeta library. TCRdb used MiXCR to reprocess the PCR reads, holding one entry per CDR3 protein. The sample includes approximately 430,000 distinct CDR3 sequences, 15% to 20% of them seen just once. This specimen was PBMCs, mostly from graft donor cells, taken 360 days after TCRalphabeta/CD19-depleted stem cell transplant. The receptors were sampled from a boy under two years old who had a stem cell transplant for Wiskott-Aldrich syndrome, so the T cells may come from the graft donor.

The chain uses TRBV2 and TRBJ2-3; 12 bases are shared with TRBD2. J gave up 3 bases and V 6 bases, and 13 bases lay outside the gene matches. The CDR3 length is 18 residues. Germline V lookup: CDR1 SNHLY, CDR2 FYNNEI. CDR3 region: CASSRRTSGIIRTDTQYF. The DNA for the CDR3 is TGTGCCAGCAGCCGACGGACTAGCGGGATTATAAGGACAGATACGCAGTATTTT.

CDR3 in DNA: TGTGCCAGCAGTTGGTTAGGGGGTTCGTCTCTGGACGAGCAGTACTTC. Amino acid sequence: CASSWLGGSSLDEQYF. The J gene is TRBJ2-7, the V gene TRBV12-3 or TRBV12-4; TRBD1 might be the D (6 bases). This CDR3 region has 16 residues. The V gene lost 4 bases and the J gene lost 5 bases, with 21 bases spanning the gap.

This clonotype came up a few times. This chain connects TRBV5-1 to TRBJ2-3; D uncertain. With 7 bases removed from V and 3 bases from J, the gap between germline ends came to 12 bases. Germline CDR1 and CDR2: SGHRS and YFSETQ. The CDR3 is 13 residues long. Written as DNA, the CDR3 is TGCGCCAGCCAGGTTGGGGTTACAGATACGCAGTATTTT. Protein product: CASQVGVTDTQYF.